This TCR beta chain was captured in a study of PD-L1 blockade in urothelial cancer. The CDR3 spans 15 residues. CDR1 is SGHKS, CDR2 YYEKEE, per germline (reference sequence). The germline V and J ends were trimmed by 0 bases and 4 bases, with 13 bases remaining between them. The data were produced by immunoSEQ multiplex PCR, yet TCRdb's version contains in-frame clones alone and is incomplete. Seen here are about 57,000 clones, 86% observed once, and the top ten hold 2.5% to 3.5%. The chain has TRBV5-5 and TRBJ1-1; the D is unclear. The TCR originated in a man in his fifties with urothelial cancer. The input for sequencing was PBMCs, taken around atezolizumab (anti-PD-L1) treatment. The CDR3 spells CASSLGGWEGTEAFF. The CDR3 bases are TGTGCCAGCAGCTTGGGCGGGTGGGAGGGCACTGAAGCTTTCTTT.